The clone carrying this T cell receptor (beta chain) was observed at least ten times. 5'RACE with constant-segment primers built TCRalpha and TCRbeta cDNA libraries with UMIs. TCRdb analysed the 5' RACE reads with MiXCR anew, one entry per CDR3 protein. Of around 450,000 distinct CDR3 sequences listed, roughly 20% are singletons. This sample is part of a study of T-cell memory formation after mild COVID-19. At the level of the study: The two donors had largely donor-specific TCR clusters.

CDR1 is SGHRS and CDR2 is YFSETQ in the germline V gene. This CDR3 contains 15 residues. V was pared by 5 bases and J by 0 bases, with 14 bases between. The source material was PBMCs or a T cell subset sorted from them (not recorded which). The receptor comes from an adult woman who had mild COVID-19 (a few samples of this study predate the infection). Cell type and time point are not known. The chain uses TRBV5-1 and TRBJ1-1, with D maybe TRBD1 (6 bases). The CDR3 is CASRQRTGLNTEAFF. The DNA for the CDR3 is TGCGCCAGCAGGCAGCGAACAGGGTTGAACACTGAAGCTTTCTTT.